The 27 T cell receptor beta chains in this list originate from one sample, sequenced in a study of human T cells and chemical hapten exposure. Time point defined: patch test 1, 2 weeks after DPC sensitization. As to treatment: therapeutic diphenylcyclopropenone sensitization with weekly scalp DPC. MiXCR, run by TCRdb on the RACE reads, gives a single entry per CDR3 protein. The sample lists about 120,000 distinct CDR3 sequences, roughly 13% seen once, with approximately 0.89% in the top ten. Sequenced here: whole blood, sampled in connection with sensitization to the hapten diphenylcyclopropenone (DPC). The receptor set was obtained from a man younger than 35 with alopecia areata. Some clones in this sample may be carry-over from other donors' samples.

This clonotype was found a few times. J is TRBJ2-1 and V is TRBV7-2; D is unclear. Between the trimmed V and J ends, which lost 2 bases and 9 bases, there was a span of 11 bases. Per germline, CDR1 SGHTA and CDR2 FQGNSA. The CDR3 loop spans 13 amino acids. The CDR3 DNA sequence: TGTGCCAGCAGCTTAACCCGCGGTAGTGAGCAGTTCTTC. It translates to CASSLTRGSEQFF. Together with reference TRBV7-2 and TRBJ2-1, the CDR3 gives the full variable domain: GAGVSQSPSNKVTEKGKDVELRCDPISGHTALYWYRQSLGQGLEFLIYFQGNSAPDKSGLPSDRFSAERTGGSVSTLTIQRTQQEDSAVYLCASSLTRGSEQFFGPGTRLTVL.

This clonotype was counted at least ten times. CDR3 sequence reads: CASSQEGQENLGLPTHEQYV. In nucleotides, the CDR3 is TGTGCCAGCAGCCAAGAAGGACAGGAAAACCTAGGGCTTCCGACTCACGAGCAGTACGTC. The chain links TRBV14 to TRBJ2-7; TRBD1 matches at 7 bases. V shed 0 bases and J 5 bases; nucleotides not matched to a gene: 22. Germline CDR1 and CDR2: SGHDN and FVKESK. This CDR3 region has 20 residues.

This clonotype was detected only a few times. The chain recombines TRBV25-1 with TRBJ2-6, with D uncertain. Germline CDR1 and CDR2: MGHDK and SYGVNS. This CDR3 region has 12 residues. Trimming shortened V by 7 bases and J by 3 bases, and 4 bases separated the two germline ends. CDR3 residues: CASIGGANVLTF. CDR3 DNA sequence: TGTGCCAGCATCGGTGGGGCCAACGTCCTGACTTTC.

In DNA, the CDR3 is TGTGCCAGCAGAGGACTAGCGGGGGGTCTATATGAGCAGTACTTC. Translating it yields CASRGLAGGLYEQYF. This chain links TRBV27 with TRBJ2-7; 14 bases line up with TRBD2. The junction had 8 bases not matched to a gene; V was cut back by 6 bases and J by 7 bases. CDR3 size: 15 residues. In germline, CDR1 is MNHEY, CDR2 SMNVEV (reference sequence).

V is TRBV7-8 and J is TRBJ1-1; no reliable D call. Germline V gives CDR1 SGHVS, CDR2 FQNEAQ. With 1 base removed from V and 1 base from J, the gap between germline ends came to 16 bases. CDR3 size: 17 residues. CDR3 nucleotides: TGTGCCAGCAGCTTAGAAATGAAGGGCCATGCGAACACTGAAGCTTTCTTT. It is translated as CASSLEMKGHANTEAFF.

This clonotype turned up a few times. The J gene is TRBJ2-2, the V gene TRBV4-1; TRBD2 matches 7 bases. The V segment lost 5 bases and the J segment 4 bases; nucleotides outside the gene matches: 7. The CDR3 has 15 residues. Germline V gives CDR1 MGHRA, CDR2 YSYEKL. The CDR3 region is CASSGIAGRTGELFF. Here the CDR3 DNA reads TGCGCCAGCAGCGGGATAGCGGGCCGCACCGGGGAGCTGTTTTTT.

This clonotype has only a few counts. This rearrangement joins TRBV4-3 to TRBJ2-5; the match to TRBD2 covers 15 bases. This CDR3 contains 17 residues. Germline lookup yields CDR1 LGHNA and CDR2 YSLEER. The junction had 3 bases not matched to a gene; V was cut back by 3 bases and J by 1 base. The CDR3 sequence is CASSQGLAGGFQETQYF. DNA of the CDR3: TGCGCCAGCAGCCAGGGACTAGCGGGGGGTTTCCAAGAGACCCAGTACTTC.

This chain uses TRBV20-1 with TRBJ1-5; a weak D match, TRBD1 (5 bases). This CDR3 region has 14 residues. V gave up 1 base and J gave up 2 bases, with 9 bases separating them. Germline lookup yields CDR1 DFQATT and CDR2 SNEGSKA (reference sequence). The CDR3 DNA reads as TGCAGTGCTAGAGTCAGGGACGGCAATCAGCCCCAGCATTTT. This sequence encodes CSARVRDGNQPQHF.

The gene calls are TRBV27 and TRBJ2-7; D not certain. The V end was cut by 2 bases, the J end by 2 bases, with 7 bases between. The CDR3 consists of 13 residues. Per germline, CDR1 MNHEY and CDR2 SMNVEV (reference sequence). The CDR3 loop is CASSLKLTYEQYF. The CDR3 region has the DNA TGTGCCAGCAGTTTAAAGCTGACCTACGAGCAGTACTTC.

In nucleotides, the CDR3 is TGCGCCAGCAGCCAAGATGGAGGGACCAGCAATCAGCCCCAGCATTTT. Translating it yields CASSQDGGTSNQPQHF. V usage is TRBV4-3 and J usage is TRBJ1-5; TRBD1 might be the D (5 bases). This CDR3 spans 16 amino acids. With 0 bases removed from V and 1 base from J, the gap between germline ends came to 10 bases. Per the germline V gene, CDR1 is LGHNA and CDR2 is YSLEER.

The CDR3 spells CASSLMQVRGEQYF. CDR3 sequence (DNA): TGTGCCAGCAGCTTAATGCAGGTTAGGGGCGAGCAGTACTTC. This chain connects TRBV7-2 to TRBJ2-7; TRBD1 is a possible D gene (5 bases). Germline CDR1 reads SGHTA; CDR2 reads FQGNSA. The CDR3 totals 14 residues. V was shortened by 2 bases and J by 6 bases, with 14 bases between the two germline ends.

The sample holds many counts of this clonotype. The chain uses TRBV11-2 and TRBJ2-7; no firm D call. Germline lookup yields CDR1 SGHAT and CDR2 FQNNGV. Trimming took off 5 bases at V and 7 bases at J, with 15 bases between the two ends. The CDR3 contains 13 residues. The CDR3 reads CASSLAPKEEQYV. CDR3 bases: TGTGCCAGCAGCCTGGCCCCGAAAGAGGAGCAGTACGTC.

In this sample, this clonotype turned up a few times. The chain employs TRBV10-3 and TRBJ1-2; the match to TRBD1 covers 7 bases. J gave up 4 bases and V 0 bases, and 5 bases lay outside the gene matches. The length of the CDR3 is 15 residues. Germline CDR1 reads ENHRY; CDR2 reads SYGVKD. The CDR3 reads CAISESQQGSYGYTF. CDR3 coding DNA: TGTGCCATCAGTGAGTCTCAACAGGGGAGCTATGGCTACACCTTC.

This clonotype was seen a handful of times. A read error may account for a junction end that differs from germline. The chain links TRBV7-6 to TRBJ1-5, with a weak D call TRBD1 (6 bases). The CDR3 sequence is 16 residues long. Germline V gene sequence: CDR1 SGHVS, CDR2 FNYEAQ. The CDR3: CASSLGTRYSNQPQHF. As DNA, the CDR3 is TGTGCCAGCAGCTTGGGGACACGGTATAGCAATCAACCCCAGCATTTT.

V and J are TRBV12-3 or TRBV12-4 and TRBJ1-2; no clear D gene. This CDR3 comprises 12 residues. Trimming removed 3 bases at V and 6 bases at J, with 8 bases between. The CDR3 region is CASSLHSDGYTF. CDR3 DNA sequence: TGTGCCAGCAGTTTGCACAGCGATGGCTACACCTTC.

J is TRBJ1-6 and V is TRBV28; D not certain. Germline V gene lookup returns CDR1 MDHEN and CDR2 SYDVKM. V was pared by 3 bases and J by 7 bases, with 13 bases between. CDR3 length: 15 residues. The CDR3 DNA follows: TGTGCCAGCAGTTTTCAACGACACTGGAATTCACCCCTCCACTTT. Amino acids: CASSFQRHWNSPLHF.

The chain carries TRBV7-9 and TRBJ1-1; 8 bases fit TRBD1. Trimming took 4 bases from V and 0 from J; bases not matched to a gene: 4. The length of the CDR3 is 15 residues. Germline V gives CDR1 SEHNR, CDR2 FQNEAQ (reference sequence). Here the CDR3 reads CASSYKQGVNTEAFF. The CDR3 nucleotides are TGTGCCAGCAGCTATAAACAGGGGGTGAACACTGAAGCTTTCTTT.

The chain is built from TRBV7-8 and TRBJ2-1; D is undetermined. The length of the CDR3 is 14 residues. Germline values: CDR1 SGHVS, CDR2 FQNEAQ. V gave up 5 bases and J gave up 6 bases, with 14 bases separating them. CDR3 in DNA: TGTGCCAGCAGCCCCATTACCCTATCCAATGAGCAGTTCTTC. Translation gives CASSPITLSNEQFF.

The gene calls are TRBV7-9 and TRBJ1-1; D is uncertain. Germline CDR1 reads SEHNR; CDR2 reads FQNEAQ (reference sequence). The CDR3 sequence is 15 residues long. V shed 5 bases and J shed 3 bases, with 16 bases lying between them. The CDR3 nucleotides are TGTGCCAGCAGCCCCCCCGGCGGAACACACACTGAAGCTTTCTTT. Its translation: CASSPPGGTHTEAFF.

Only a few counts were recorded for this clonotype. This chain links TRBV10-1 with TRBJ1-1; D uncertain. V was cut by 8 bases and J by 5 bases, with 15 bases left in between. This CDR3 is built from 13 residues. Germline CDR1 WNHNN, CDR2 SYGVQD (reference sequence). CDR3 sequence reads: CASPRFQWTEAFF. The CDR3 region has the DNA TGCGCCAGCCCCCGATTTCAGTGGACTGAAGCTTTCTTT.

This clonotype is medium-sized by share. CDR3 bases: TGCGCCAGCAGCCAAGATCTCTACAGGGGAAACTATGGCTACACCTTC. Amino acids: CASSQDLYRGNYGYTF. The rearrangement joins TRBV4-1 to TRBJ1-2; 7 nucleotides line up with TRBD1. The CDR3 runs 16 residues. The junction had 6 bases not matched to a gene; V was cut back by 0 bases and J by 2 bases. Germline CDR1 reads MGHRA; CDR2 reads YSYEKL.

V and J are TRBV20-1 and TRBJ2-1; TRBD2 matches at 10 bases. CDR1 and CDR2 (germline): DFQATT, SNEGSKA (reference sequence). With V trimmed by 6 bases and J by 7 bases, 9 bases remained unmatched. The CDR3 runs to 14 residues. CDR3 amino acids: CSAFTPSGGNEQFF. As DNA, the CDR3 is TGCAGTGCCTTCACTCCTAGCGGGGGTAATGAGCAGTTCTTC.

The chain joins TRBV29-1 to TRBJ2-7, with D possibly TRBD2 on 6 matching bases. Germline V lookup: CDR1 SQVTM, CDR2 ANQGSEA. The CDR3 is made up of 16 amino acids. V lost 6 bases, J lost 0 bases, and 21 bases lay in between. The CDR3 bases are TGCAGCGTAGGAAGGGTCTCGGGACTGGGCTCCTACGAGCAGTACTTC. It codes for CSVGRVSGLGSYEQYF.

In this sample, this clonotype turned up a few times. V gene TRBV6-5 combines with J gene TRBJ2-7, with D perhaps matching TRBD2 (6 bases). Germline CDR1 and CDR2: MNHEY and SVGAGI. V was trimmed by 6 bases and J by 0 bases, leaving 15 bases between them. The CDR3 consists of 15 residues. CDR3: CASSHRRGSSYEQYV. CDR3 sequence (DNA): TGTGCCAGCAGCCATCGACGGGGGAGCTCCTACGAGCAGTACGTC.

V is TRBV27 and J is TRBJ1-1; possibly TRBD1 for D (6 bases). The germline CDR1 and CDR2 sequences are MNHEY and SMNVEV (reference sequence). There are 15 residues in the CDR3. V shed 3 bases and J shed 5 bases, with 16 bases lying between them. CDR3: CASSFRTQGGTEAFF. The CDR3 DNA reads as TGTGCCAGCAGTTTCCGGACTCAAGGGGGTACTGAAGCTTTCTTT.

The genes are TRBV29-1 and TRBJ1-1; D is unclear. With 6 bases removed from V and 1 base from J, the gap between germline ends came to 9 bases. Per the germline V gene, CDR1 is SQVTM and CDR2 is ANQGSEA. The CDR3 is made up of 12 amino acids. The CDR3 DNA reads as TGCAGCGTGGACTGGGGGAACACTGAAGCTTTCTTT. Translating it yields CSVDWGNTEAFF.

In DNA form, the CDR3 reads TGTGCCAGCCTACGAACCAACCCGAACACCGGGGAGCTGTTTTTT. Its translation: CASLRTNPNTGELFF. This chain joins TRBV4-2 and TRBJ2-2, with D unclear. The CDR3 spans 15 residues. V lost 8 bases to trimming and J lost 0 bases, with 13 bases between them. Germline CDR1 is LGHNA and CDR2 is YNFKEQ.